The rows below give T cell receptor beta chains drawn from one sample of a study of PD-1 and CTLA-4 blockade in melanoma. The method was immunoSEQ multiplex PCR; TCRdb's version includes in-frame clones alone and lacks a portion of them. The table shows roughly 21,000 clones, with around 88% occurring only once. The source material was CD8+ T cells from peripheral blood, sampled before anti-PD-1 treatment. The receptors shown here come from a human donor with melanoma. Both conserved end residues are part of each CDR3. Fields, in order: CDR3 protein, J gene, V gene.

CDR3aa: CASGLDRADPEAFF
j_gene: TRBJ1-1
v_gene: TRBV15

CDR3aa: CASSSPGQGIDEQYF
j_gene: TRBJ2-7
v_gene: TRBV19

CDR3aa: CAWGGPAGQHF
j_gene: TRBJ1-5
v_gene: TRBV30

CDR3aa: CSVESGAEYEQYF
j_gene: TRBJ2-7
v_gene: TRBV29-1

CDR3aa: CAWVSDSGGAYEQYF
j_gene: TRBJ2-7
v_gene: TRBV2

CDR3aa: CASSLSQGNYGYTF
j_gene: TRBJ1-2
v_gene: TRBV27

CDR3aa: CARETQYF
j_gene: TRBJ2-5
v_gene: TRBV27

CDR3aa: CASSFGETQYF
j_gene: TRBJ2-5
v_gene: TRBV7-9

CDR3aa: CATSREGGGGNEQYF
j_gene: TRBJ2-7
v_gene: TRBV15

CDR3aa: CASSPRQGGGQPQHF
j_gene: TRBJ1-5
v_gene: TRBV4-1

CDR3aa: CASSPDTFSYEQYF
j_gene: TRBJ2-7
v_gene: TRBV27

CDR3aa: CASSEAGQGWETQYF
j_gene: TRBJ2-5
v_gene: TRBV6-1

CDR3aa: CASSLLGAGNSPLHF
j_gene: TRBJ1-6
v_gene: TRBV7-8

CDR3aa: CASSLTGGVSETQYF
j_gene: TRBJ2-5
v_gene: TRBV5-6

CDR3aa: CASSFGQGYGYTF
j_gene: TRBJ1-2
v_gene: TRBV27

CDR3aa: CASSYQGEAFF
j_gene: TRBJ1-1
v_gene: TRBV6-5

CDR3aa: CASSEPRGHEQYF
j_gene: TRBJ2-7
v_gene: TRBV2

CDR3aa: CASSPWDTQGEQQFF
j_gene: TRBJ2-1
v_gene: TRBV27

CDR3aa: CASSPPGQGVDEQFF
j_gene: TRBJ2-1
v_gene: TRBV7-9

CDR3aa: CATSDPGTGGNQPQHF
j_gene: TRBJ1-5
v_gene: TRBV24-1

CDR3aa: CASRAKTSSYEQYF
j_gene: TRBJ2-7
v_gene: TRBV18

CDR3aa: CASSLRGGGGYTF
j_gene: TRBJ1-2
v_gene: TRBV12-3/TRBV12-4

CDR3aa: CASSLGSLAGDEQFF
j_gene: TRBJ2-1
v_gene: TRBV5-1

CDR3aa: CASSLATYEQYF
j_gene: TRBJ2-7
v_gene: TRBV11-2

CDR3aa: CASSGQEIETQYF
j_gene: TRBJ2-5
v_gene: TRBV7-9

CDR3aa: CASSQAGGSYNEQFF
j_gene: TRBJ2-1
v_gene: TRBV9

CDR3aa: CASSHAQGAEAFF
j_gene: TRBJ1-1
v_gene: TRBV4-1

CDR3aa: CASSTDSQETQYF
j_gene: TRBJ2-5
v_gene: TRBV12-3/TRBV12-4

CDR3aa: CAGRLAGTDTQYF
j_gene: TRBJ2-3
v_gene: TRBV2

CDR3aa: CASSYSGMNTEAFF
j_gene: TRBJ1-1
v_gene: TRBV6-5

CDR3aa: CASNRQLSYNEQFF
j_gene: TRBJ2-1
v_gene: TRBV27

CDR3aa: CASTNRRGGTDTQYF
j_gene: TRBJ2-3
v_gene: TRBV3-1/TRBV3-2

CDR3aa: CASSQDNRGELFF
j_gene: TRBJ2-2
v_gene: TRBV14

CDR3aa: CASNRDGSYGYTF
j_gene: TRBJ1-2
v_gene: TRBV7-9

CDR3aa: CASSQSTGGYEQYF
j_gene: TRBJ2-7
v_gene: TRBV4-2

CDR3aa: CASSQESTQFGSYNEQFF
j_gene: TRBJ2-1
v_gene: TRBV4-1

CDR3aa: CASSQSRGLATNEQFF
j_gene: TRBJ2-1
v_gene: TRBV23-1

CDR3aa: CASSQGGSGQETQYF
j_gene: TRBJ2-5
v_gene: TRBV3-1/TRBV3-2

CDR3aa: CASRYGAYTGELFF
j_gene: TRBJ2-2
v_gene: TRBV6-5

CDR3aa: CASSGIGYGYTF
j_gene: TRBJ1-2
v_gene: TRBV28

CDR3aa: CASSDRRRGRSTDTQYF
j_gene: TRBJ2-3
v_gene: TRBV21-1

CDR3aa: CATRDRSSYEQYF
j_gene: TRBJ2-7
v_gene: TRBV28

CDR3aa: CASSQVVADQETQYF
j_gene: TRBJ2-5
v_gene: TRBV3-1/TRBV3-2

CDR3aa: CASSPKRADNSPLHF
j_gene: TRBJ1-6
v_gene: TRBV19

CDR3aa: CASSLEGMPGTGELFF
j_gene: TRBJ2-2
v_gene: TRBV7-2

CDR3aa: CASSLSQGNYGYTF
j_gene: TRBJ1-2
v_gene: TRBV27

CDR3aa: CATKQGYPNTEAFF
j_gene: TRBJ1-1
v_gene: TRBV27

CDR3aa: CASSPLRGTDTQYF
j_gene: TRBJ2-3
v_gene: TRBV5-4

CDR3aa: CASSEFSRDTQYF
j_gene: TRBJ2-3
v_gene: TRBV6-1

CDR3aa: CASSPGVSSYNSPLHF
j_gene: TRBJ1-6
v_gene: TRBV7-6

CDR3aa: CASRSVLNYGYTF
j_gene: TRBJ1-2
v_gene: TRBV9

CDR3aa: CSVETRTLPSGTEAFF
j_gene: TRBJ1-1
v_gene: TRBV29-1

CDR3aa: CASSILLTPRDGDLEGYGYTF
j_gene: TRBJ1-2
v_gene: TRBV19

CDR3aa: CASSLGDSTTDTQYF
j_gene: TRBJ2-3
v_gene: TRBV7-9

CDR3aa: CASSYGIQGNTEAFF
j_gene: TRBJ1-1
v_gene: TRBV6-5

CDR3aa: CASSILDSNQPQHF
j_gene: TRBJ1-5
v_gene: TRBV19

CDR3aa: CSVEPSGLSYNEQFF
j_gene: TRBJ2-1
v_gene: TRBV29-1

CDR3aa: CASRGLGAQYF
j_gene: TRBJ2-5
v_gene: TRBV5-6

CDR3aa: CASSQRTVYNEQFF
j_gene: TRBJ2-1
v_gene: TRBV16

CDR3aa: CASSTDGYNEQFF
j_gene: TRBJ2-1
v_gene: TRBV5-1